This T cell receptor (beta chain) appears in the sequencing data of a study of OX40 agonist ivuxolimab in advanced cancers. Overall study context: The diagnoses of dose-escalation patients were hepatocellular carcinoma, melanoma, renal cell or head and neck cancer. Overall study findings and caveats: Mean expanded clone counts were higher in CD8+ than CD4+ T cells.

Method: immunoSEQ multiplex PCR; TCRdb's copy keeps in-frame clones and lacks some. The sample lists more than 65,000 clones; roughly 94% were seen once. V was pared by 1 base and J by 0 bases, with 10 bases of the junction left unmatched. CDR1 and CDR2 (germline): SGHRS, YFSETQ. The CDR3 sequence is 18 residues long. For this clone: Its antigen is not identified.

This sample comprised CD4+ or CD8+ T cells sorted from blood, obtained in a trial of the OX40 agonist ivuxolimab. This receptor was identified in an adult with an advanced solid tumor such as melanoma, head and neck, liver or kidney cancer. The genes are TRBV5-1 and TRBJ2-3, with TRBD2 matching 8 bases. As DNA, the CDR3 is TGCGCCAGCAGCTTGCGATACGCCGGGAGGGCAAGCACAGATACGCAGTATTTT. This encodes CASSLRYAGRASTDTQYF.